One T cell receptor beta chain is described in this entry. Its specificity is unknown. The sample originates from a study of T cells after yellow fever vaccination. Template switching with 5'RACE generated the TCR cDNA and added a universal primer site and UMIs. TCRdb re-derived calls from the 5' RACE reads in MiXCR, one entry per CDR3 protein. This sample has fewer than 650,000 distinct CDR3 sequences, with roughly 22% found just once. The CDR3 contains 12 residues. In germline, CDR1 is ENHRY, CDR2 SYGVKD. V was clipped by 0 bases and J by 5 bases, with 5 bases between them. Study-wide points: Most clones from primary vaccination were detected again post-booster (about 95% CD4, 70% to 90% CD8). Researchers noted that a small share of clonotypes showed up in both CD4 and CD8 compartments.

The TCR sequence derives from a man in his late teens or twenties who received the YFV17D yellow fever vaccine. J is TRBJ2-7 and V is TRBV10-3; D not resolved. Source: PBMCs, taken roughly 20 days after the first yellow fever vaccination. Here the CDR3 reads CAISESEDEQYF. CDR3 nucleotides: TGTGCCATCAGTGAGTCTGAAGACGAGCAGTACTTC.